This T cell receptor (beta chain) was recovered during a study of shared clonotypes between healthy human individuals. Study conclusions and caveats: Estimated clonotype richness was generally higher in naive than memory subsets.

Germline CDR1 is LNHDA and CDR2 is SQIVND (reference sequence). The CDR3 loop spans 14 amino acids. Deletions cut 3 bases from V and 0 bases from J, with 8 bases between. The naive CD8 population came from CD45RO-negative cells selected for CCR7, without terminally differentiated effector memory CD45RA+ cells. As concerns this clone: Its antigen is undetermined. Other DNA sequences in this sample translate to the same CDR3.

Assay: immunoSEQ multiplex PCR; the TCRdb copy retains only in-frame clones and omits some. The repertoire holds over 2,000,000 clones, with around 95% as singletons. The chain employs TRBV19 and TRBJ1-1; perhaps TRBD1 as D (5 bases). The source is a man aged 18 to 29 in good health. Some clones in this sample may be carry-over from other donors' samples. Input material: naive CD8+ T cells from PBMCs. CDR3 in DNA: TGTGCCAGTAGTATCGGACACTTGAACACTGAAGCTTTCTTT. Amino acids: CASSIGHLNTEAFF. Full variable domain (rest looked up from reference TRBV19 and TRBJ1-1): DGGITQSPKYLFRKEGQNVTLSCEQNLNHDAMYWYRQDPGQGLRLIYYSQIVNDFQKGDIAEGYSVSREKKESFPLTVTSAQKNPTAFYLCASSIGHLNTEAFFGQGTRLTVV.